This TCR beta chain was captured by sequencing in a study of shared clonotypes between healthy human individuals. At the deep level, the assay was run. Sequencing was performed with immunoSEQ multiplex PCR; in TCRdb, only in-frame clones are kept and a portion is missing. The sample lists about 1.5 million clones, 98% occurring once. The CDR3 spans 16 residues. With 6 bases clipped from V and 7 bases from J, the junction kept 11 bases outside the gene matches. The germline CDR1 and CDR2 sequences are MGHDK and SYGVNS. The receptor was isolated from a man aged 25 to 40 in good health. This chain uses TRBV25-1 with TRBJ1-4; 10 nucleotides align to TRBD1. The sample comprised naive CD4+ T cells sorted from blood. Subset here: CD45RA+ positively selected. CDR3 sequence reads: CASRGVTGGWAEKLFF. The DNA of the CDR3 is TGTGCCAGCAGGGGAGTGACAGGGGGCTGGGCTGAAAAACTGTTTTTT.